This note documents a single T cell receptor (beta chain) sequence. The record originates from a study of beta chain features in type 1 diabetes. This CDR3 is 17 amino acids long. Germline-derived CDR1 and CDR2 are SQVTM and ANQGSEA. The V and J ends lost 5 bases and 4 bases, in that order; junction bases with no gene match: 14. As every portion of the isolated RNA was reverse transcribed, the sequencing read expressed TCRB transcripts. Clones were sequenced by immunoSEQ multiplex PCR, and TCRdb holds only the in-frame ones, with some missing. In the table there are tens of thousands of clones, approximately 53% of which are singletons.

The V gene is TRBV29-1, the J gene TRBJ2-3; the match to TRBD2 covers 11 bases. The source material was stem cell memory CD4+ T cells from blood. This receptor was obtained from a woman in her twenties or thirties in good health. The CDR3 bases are TGCAGCGTTTTAGGCCTAGCGGGAGGTTCGTTATCAGATACGCAGTATTTT. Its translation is CSVLGLAGGSLSDTQYF.